This paragraph covers one T cell receptor beta chain sequence. Its antigen is still unknown. No base-level quality is on record; no much larger clone is a single base apart. This sample was taken from a study of blood T cell repertoires in COVID-19 (TCRdb year 2020). General notes on the study: Samples covering the acute and convalescent phases of COVID-19 were provided by collaborators in the United States, Italy and Spain. Samples were obtained from the ongoing ImmuneRACE study (first 160 participants) and from 1,254 subjects provided by 6 global collaborators. Nearly every sample came with metadata listing a de-identified subject ID, COVID-19 status, age in years and sex. A freely available public database, intended as a resource for researchers studying the immune response to SARS-CoV-2, is where the repertoires were released. The prospective study material was composed of cDNA or gDNA derived from T cells, B-cell-depleted T cells, or PBMCs. HLA class I and class II types, where available, came from metadata supplied by the sample provider rather than from assay-based typing. The dataset comprised deeply sampled blood TCRbeta repertoires from subjects exposed to, actively infected with, or recovered from COVID-19.

Points the paper makes about the study in general: How much clinical and demographic metadata was included differed by source and by participant, and the metadata was provided uncurated.

Collaborating institutions collected whole blood in K2EDTA tubes following their own protocols. For TCRbeta analysis, collaborators shipped samples as frozen whole blood, isolated PBMCs, or DNA extracted from either of those sample types. The immunoSEQ Assay, a bias-controlled multiplex PCR, was used to amplify TCRbeta CDR3 regions from genomic DNA. The original pipeline was this. Within the assay, amplification of reference gene primers was used to estimate how many nucleated cells each sample contained. To quantify the absolute abundance of each unique TCRbeta CDR3 rearrangement, sequence reads were collapsed and filtered. For each sample, productive Simpson clonality was calculated as the square root of Simpson's diversity index over productive rearrangements. The source is immuneACCESS, and TCRdb retained only in-frame sequences with V and J called. Part of the clones is not carried over; for the studies checked, unresolved V genes explain less than half of this, and the remainder is unexplained. The D gene and trimming were derived from the DNA, and the V and J assignments and clone size from that table. The sample table lists 150,000 to 200,000 clones, more than 75% of them with a count of one. The top ten hold 6% of the sample.

The V and J ends are trimmed by 7 bases and 0 bases, leaving 16 bases between them. The CDR3, from cysteine to phenylalanine, totals 15 residues. CDR3 DNA only is kept here, 45 bases in frame from base 1. The germline V gene gives CDR1 as SQVTM and CDR2 as ANQGSEA. The V and J genes are TRBV29-1 and TRBJ1-3, with a tentative D gene TRBD1 over 5 matching bases. Sample: peripheral blood. The sequence came from a man in his forties or fifties with active or convalescent COVID-19. The CDR3 has the sequence CSAGGSVTSGNTIYF. The base sequence is TGCAGCGCCGGGGGGTCGGTAACCTCTGGAAACACCATATATTTT.